The TCR beta chain under discussion was sequenced for a study of response to subunit inactivated influenza vaccine. Broader study findings: The authors suggested that every seasonal influenza vaccination recruits few new T cells.

Per the germline V gene, CDR1 is MNHEY and CDR2 is SVGEGT. The CDR3 sequence is 17 residues long. V was cut by 3 bases and J by 4 bases, with 19 bases left in between. TCRdb analysed the RT-PCR reads with MiXCR anew, one entry per CDR3 protein. The table shows over 400,000 distinct CDR3 sequences, with 10% to 11% occurring only once. This clonotype appeared many times. What it binds is unknown. This receptor was obtained from a man over 45 who received an inactivated influenza vaccine. J is TRBJ2-1 and V is TRBV6-2 or TRBV6-3; no firm D call. Sample: PBMCs from blood, taken around seven weeks after vaccination. The CDR3 spells CASSYSPLGGLYNEQFF. In nucleotides, the CDR3 is TGTGCCAGCAGTTATTCGCCTTTGGGCGGCCTTTACAATGAGCAGTTCTTC.